This TCR beta chain was observed in a study of T cells after yellow fever vaccination. This clonotype was recorded many times. The CDR3 loop spans 15 amino acids. Trimming removed 6 bases from V and 0 bases from J, with 12 bases in between. MiXCR, run by TCRdb on the 5' RACE reads, gives a single entry per CDR3 protein. The sample lists fewer than 450,000 distinct CDR3 sequences; 11% were seen once. The V and J genes are TRBV12-3 or TRBV12-4 and TRBJ1-5; possible D gene TRBD1, 6 bases. Sequencing was performed on PBMCs, taken on the day of the first yellow fever vaccination. The TCR originated in a man in his late teens or twenties who received the YFV17D yellow fever vaccine. CDR3 sequence (DNA): TGTGCCAGCAGATCAGGGGTCTATAGCAATCAGCCCCAGCATTTT. Translation gives CASRSGVYSNQPQHF.